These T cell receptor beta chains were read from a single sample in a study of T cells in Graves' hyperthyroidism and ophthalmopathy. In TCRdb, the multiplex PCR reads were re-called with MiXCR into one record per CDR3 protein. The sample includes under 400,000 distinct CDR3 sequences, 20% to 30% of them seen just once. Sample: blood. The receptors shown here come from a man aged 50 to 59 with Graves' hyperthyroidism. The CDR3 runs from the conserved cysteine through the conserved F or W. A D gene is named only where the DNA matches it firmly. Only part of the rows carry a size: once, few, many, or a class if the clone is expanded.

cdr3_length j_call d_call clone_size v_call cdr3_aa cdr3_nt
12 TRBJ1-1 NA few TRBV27 CARQEIQGEAFF TGTGCCAGACAAGAGATTCAGGGTGAAGCTTTCTTT
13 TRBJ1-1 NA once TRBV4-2 CASSQESITEAFF TGTGCCAGCAGCCAAGAATCTATCACTGAAGCTTTCTTT
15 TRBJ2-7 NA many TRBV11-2 CASSLERSARYEQYF TGTGCCAGCAGCTTAGAACGTAGCGCACGCTACGAGCAGTACTTC
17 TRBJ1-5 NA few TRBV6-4 CASSVGGGGRGNQPQHF TGTGCCAGCAGTGTGGGAGGCGGGGGGCGCGGTAATCAGCCCCAGCATTTT
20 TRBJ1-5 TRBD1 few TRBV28 CASSLLIEEGAHDSNQPQHF TGTGCCAGCAGTTTATTGATCGAGGAGGGGGCACACGATAGCAATCAGCCCCAGCATTTT
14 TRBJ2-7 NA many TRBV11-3 CASSTNQDTDEQYF TGTGCCAGCAGCACCAATCAGGACACGGACGAGCAGTACTTC
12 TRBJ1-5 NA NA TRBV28 CAHRGLNQPQHF TGTGCCCACCGCGGGTTGAATCAGCCCCAGCATTTT
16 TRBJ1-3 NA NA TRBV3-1 CASSQETPLSGNTIYF TGTGCCAGCAGCCAAGAAACCCCGCTCTCTGGAAACACCATATATTTT
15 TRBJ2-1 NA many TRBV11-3 CASSLPGALDNEQFF TGTGCCAGCAGCTTACCCGGGGCGCTGGACAATGAGCAGTTCTTC
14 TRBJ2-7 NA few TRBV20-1 CSASSSLSSYEQYF TGCAGTGCTAGCTCTAGTTTAAGCTCCTACGAGCAGTACTTC
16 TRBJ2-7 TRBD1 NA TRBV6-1 CASSASGTGLYYEQYF TGTGCCAGCAGTGCGTCCGGGACAGGGCTGTACTACGAGCAGTACTTC
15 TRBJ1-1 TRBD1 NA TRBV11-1 CASSQWTGGDTEAFF TGTGCCAGCAGCCAATGGACAGGGGGTGACACTGAAGCTTTCTTT
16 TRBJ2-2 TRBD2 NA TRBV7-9 CASSLDGTSGTGELFF TGTGCCAGCAGCTTAGACGGGACTAGCGGCACCGGGGAGCTGTTTTTT
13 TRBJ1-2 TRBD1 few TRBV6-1 CASISTGTYGYTF TGTGCCAGCATATCGACAGGGACCTATGGCTACACCTTC
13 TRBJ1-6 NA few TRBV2 CASRGTASVPLHF TGTGCCAGCAGGGGGACCGCGTCGGTACCCCTCCACTTT
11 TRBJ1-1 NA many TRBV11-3 CASSFDSEAFF TGTGCCAGCAGCTTTGACAGTGAAGCTTTCTTT
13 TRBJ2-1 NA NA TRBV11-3 CASRAGSYNEQFF TGTGCCAGCAGGGCAGGGTCCTACAATGAGCAGTTCTTC
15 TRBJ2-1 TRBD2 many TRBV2 CASGPAGGSYNEQFF TGTGCCAGCGGCCCGGCGGGAGGTTCCTACAATGAGCAGTTCTTC
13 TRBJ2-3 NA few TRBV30 CAWSVGGTDTQYF TGTGCCTGGAGTGTAGGAGGCACAGATACGCAGTATTTT
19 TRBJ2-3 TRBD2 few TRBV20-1 CSARLPGLAGRPAADTQYF TGCAGTGCCCGCTTGCCGGGACTAGCGGGACGACCGGCGGCAGATACGCAGTATTTT
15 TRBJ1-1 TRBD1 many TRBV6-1 CASSKGQVWSTEAFF TGTGCCAGCAGTAAGGGACAGGTTTGGAGCACTGAAGCTTTCTTT
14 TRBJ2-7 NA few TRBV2 CASRIPAGLEEQYF TGTGCCAGCAGGATACCTGCAGGGCTGGAGGAGCAGTACTTC
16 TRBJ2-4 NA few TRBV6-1 CAIIYLGRGAKNIQYF TGTGCCATCATATATCTAGGGCGTGGGGCCAAAAACATTCAGTACTTC
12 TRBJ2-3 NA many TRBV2 CASRWSTDTQYF TGTGCCAGCCGGTGGAGCACAGATACGCAGTATTTT
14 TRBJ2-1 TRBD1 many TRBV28 CASSLSGGANEQFF TGTGCCAGCAGTTTATCAGGGGGCGCGAATGAGCAGTTCTTC
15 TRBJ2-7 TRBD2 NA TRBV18 CASLRGLADNYEQYF TGTGCCAGCTTAAGGGGACTAGCGGACAACTACGAGCAGTACTTC
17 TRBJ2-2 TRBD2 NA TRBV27 CASSTSGLAGASGELFF TGTGCCAGCAGTACCTCCGGGCTAGCGGGAGCTTCCGGGGAGCTGTTTTTT
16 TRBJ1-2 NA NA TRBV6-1 CASTSQPGSLNYGYTF TGTGCCAGCACCTCGCAGCCCGGCTCCCTTAACTATGGCTACACCTTC
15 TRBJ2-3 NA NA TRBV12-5 CASGLSGRGPDTQYF TGTGCTAGTGGTTTGAGTGGTCGGGGCCCAGATACGCAGTATTTT
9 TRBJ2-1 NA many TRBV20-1 CSASHEQFF TGCAGTGCTAGTCATGAGCAGTTCTTC
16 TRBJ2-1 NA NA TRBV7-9 CASSTLLVVSYNEQFF TGTGCCAGCAGCACCCTCCTAGTTGTCTCCTACAATGAGCAGTTCTTC
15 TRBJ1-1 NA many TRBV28 CASSPPRQKNTEAFF TGTGCCAGCAGCCCCCCACGGCAGAAGAACACTGAAGCTTTCTTT